This T cell receptor beta chain derives from a study of T-cell memory formation after mild COVID-19. Findings of the study overall: The authors did not confirm SARS-CoV-2 specificity of second-wave clones peaking day 37. Whereas later expanders leaned CD4+, clones contracting day 15 to 85 showed a balanced CD4/CD8 makeup.

About this clonotype itself: What it binds is not known.

TCRdb reprocessed the 5' RACE reads via MiXCR and lists one record per CDR3 protein. Of 60,000 to 65,000 distinct CDR3 sequences listed, over 8.5% are singletons. CDR1 and CDR2 (germline): SGHAT, FQNNGV. Trimming left V 5 bases short and J 1 base short, with 16 bases between. The CDR3 consists of 16 residues. The TCR was taken from a man aged 18 to 30 who had mild COVID-19 (a few samples of this study predate the infection). Cell type and time point are not known. Sequencing was carried out using PBMCs or a T cell subset sorted from them (not recorded which). The chain has TRBV11-2 and TRBJ2-3, with D possibly TRBD2 on 6 matching bases. This CDR3 is CASSRNGVAGTDTQYF. CDR3 DNA sequence: TGTGCCAGCAGCAGAAATGGGGTAGCGGGCACAGATACGCAGTATTTT.